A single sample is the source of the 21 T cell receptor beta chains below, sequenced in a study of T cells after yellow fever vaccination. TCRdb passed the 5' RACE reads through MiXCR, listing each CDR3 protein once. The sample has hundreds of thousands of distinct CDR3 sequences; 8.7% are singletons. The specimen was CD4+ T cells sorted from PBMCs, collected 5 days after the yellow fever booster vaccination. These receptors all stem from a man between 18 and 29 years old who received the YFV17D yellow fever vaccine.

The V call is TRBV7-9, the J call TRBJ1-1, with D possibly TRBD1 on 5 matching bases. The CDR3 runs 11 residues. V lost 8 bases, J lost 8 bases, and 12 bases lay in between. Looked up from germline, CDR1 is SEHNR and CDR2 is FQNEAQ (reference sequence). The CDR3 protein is CASFQGREAFF. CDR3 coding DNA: TGTGCCAGCTTCCAGGGAAGGGAAGCTTTCTTT.

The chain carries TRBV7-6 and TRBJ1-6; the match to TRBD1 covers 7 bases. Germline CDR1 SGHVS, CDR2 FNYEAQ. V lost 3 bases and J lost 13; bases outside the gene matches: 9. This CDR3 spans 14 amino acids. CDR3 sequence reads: CASSFSQAGGPLHF. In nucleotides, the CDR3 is TGTGCCAGCAGCTTTTCACAGGCAGGGGGGCCCCTCCACTTT.

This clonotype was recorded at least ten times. The CDR3 DNA reads as TGTGCCACAAAGCAAGCTAGCGGGAATGAGCAGTTCTTC. Translated: CATKQASGNEQFF. The V and J genes are TRBV10-3 and TRBJ2-1, with 8 bases that match TRBD2. The germline CDR1 and CDR2 sequences are ENHRY and SYGVKD. The CDR3 covers 13 residues. V was pared by 10 bases and J by 7 bases, with 9 bases of the junction left unmatched.

The CDR3 sequence: CASSQESGLSDEQYF. CDR3 bases: TGCGCCAGCAGCCAAGAGTCCGGACTATCGGACGAGCAGTACTTC. The chain recombines TRBV4-3 with TRBJ2-7; D is possibly TRBD2 (6 bases). CDR1 and CDR2 from the germline V gene are LGHNA and YSLEER. The CDR3 runs 15 residues. V was clipped by 0 bases and J by 5 bases, with 14 bases between them.

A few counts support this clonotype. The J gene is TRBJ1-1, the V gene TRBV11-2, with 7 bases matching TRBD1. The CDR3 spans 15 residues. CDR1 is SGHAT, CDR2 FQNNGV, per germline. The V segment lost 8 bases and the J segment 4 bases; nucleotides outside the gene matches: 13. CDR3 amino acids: CASARQNRGRTEAFF. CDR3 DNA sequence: TGTGCCAGCGCCAGGCAGAACAGGGGACGCACTGAAGCTTTCTTT.

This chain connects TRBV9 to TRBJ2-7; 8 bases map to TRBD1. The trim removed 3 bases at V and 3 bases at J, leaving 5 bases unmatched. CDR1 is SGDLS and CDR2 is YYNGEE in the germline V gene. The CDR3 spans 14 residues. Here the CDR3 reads CASSATGAVYEQYF. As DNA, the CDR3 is TGTGCCAGCAGCGCGACAGGGGCAGTCTACGAGCAGTACTTC. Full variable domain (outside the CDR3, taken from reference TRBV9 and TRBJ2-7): DSGVTQTPKHLITATGQRVTLRCSPRSGDLSVYWYQQSLDQGLQFLIQYYNGEERAKGNILERFSAQQFPDLHSELNLSSLELGDSALYFCASSATGAVYEQYFGPGTRLTVT.

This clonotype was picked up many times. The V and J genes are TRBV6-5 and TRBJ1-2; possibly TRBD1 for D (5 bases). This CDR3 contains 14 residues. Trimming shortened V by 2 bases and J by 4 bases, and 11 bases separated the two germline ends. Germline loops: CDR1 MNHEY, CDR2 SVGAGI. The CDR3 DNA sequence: TGTGCCAGCAGTTACGGGGCAGACGTCTATGGCTACACCTTC. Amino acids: CASSYGADVYGYTF.

This chain's CDR3 is CASSESVRENTEAFF. The CDR3 DNA reads TGCGCCAGCAGTGAGTCGGTCAGGGAAAACACTGAAGCTTTCTTT. This chain uses TRBV10-1 with TRBJ1-1; tentative D call: TRBD1 (5 bases). CDR1 and CDR2 from the germline V gene are WNHNN and SYGVQD (reference sequence). This CDR3 is 15 amino acids long. Trimming removed 0 bases from V and 2 bases from J, with 10 bases in between.

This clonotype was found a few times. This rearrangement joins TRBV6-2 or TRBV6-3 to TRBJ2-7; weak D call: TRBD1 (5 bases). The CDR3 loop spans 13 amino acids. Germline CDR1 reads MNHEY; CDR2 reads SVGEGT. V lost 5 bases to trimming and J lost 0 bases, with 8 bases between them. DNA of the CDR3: TGTGCCAGCAGTAACAGGATCTCCTACGAGCAGTACGTC. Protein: CASSNRISYEQYV.

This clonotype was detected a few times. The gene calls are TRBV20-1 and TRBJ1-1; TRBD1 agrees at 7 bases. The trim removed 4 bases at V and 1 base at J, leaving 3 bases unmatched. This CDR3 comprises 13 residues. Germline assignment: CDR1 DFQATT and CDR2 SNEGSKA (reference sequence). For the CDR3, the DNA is TGCAGTGCTATGACAGGGCCGAACACTGAAGCTTTCTTT. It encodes CSAMTGPNTEAFF.

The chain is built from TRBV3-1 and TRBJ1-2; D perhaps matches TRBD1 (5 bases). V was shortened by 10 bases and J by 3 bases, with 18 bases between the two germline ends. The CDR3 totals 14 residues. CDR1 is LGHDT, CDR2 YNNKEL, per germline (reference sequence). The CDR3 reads CATTGRGGDYGYTF. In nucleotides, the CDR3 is TGTGCCACCACCGGTCGCGGAGGGGACTATGGCTACACCTTC.

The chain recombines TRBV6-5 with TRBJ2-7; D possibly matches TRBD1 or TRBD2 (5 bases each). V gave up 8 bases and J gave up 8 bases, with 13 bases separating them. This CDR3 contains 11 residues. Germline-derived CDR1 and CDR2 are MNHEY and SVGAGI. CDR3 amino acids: CASGTRAQQYV. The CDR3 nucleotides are TGTGCCAGCGGGACGAGGGCTCAGCAGTACGTC.

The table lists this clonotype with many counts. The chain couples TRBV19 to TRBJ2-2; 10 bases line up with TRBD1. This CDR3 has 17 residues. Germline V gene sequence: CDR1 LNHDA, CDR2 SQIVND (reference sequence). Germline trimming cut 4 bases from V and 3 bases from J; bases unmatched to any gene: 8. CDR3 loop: CASSRGQGRLDTGELFF. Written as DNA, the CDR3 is TGTGCCAGTAGTAGGGGACAGGGGAGGCTCGACACCGGGGAGCTGTTTTTT.

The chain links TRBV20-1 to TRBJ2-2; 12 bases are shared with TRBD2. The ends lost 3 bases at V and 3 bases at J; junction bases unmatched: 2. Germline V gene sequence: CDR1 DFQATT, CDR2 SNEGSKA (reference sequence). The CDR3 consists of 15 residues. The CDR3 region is CSASLAGGDTGELFF. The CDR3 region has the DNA TGCAGTGCTAGCCTAGCGGGGGGGGACACCGGGGAGCTGTTTTTT.

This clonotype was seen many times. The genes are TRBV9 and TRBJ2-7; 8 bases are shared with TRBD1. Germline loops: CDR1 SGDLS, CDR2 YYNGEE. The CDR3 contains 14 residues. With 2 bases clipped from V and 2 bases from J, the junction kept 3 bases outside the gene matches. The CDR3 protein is CASSVSGQAYEQYF. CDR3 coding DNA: TGTGCCAGCAGCGTCTCGGGACAGGCCTACGAGCAGTACTTC.

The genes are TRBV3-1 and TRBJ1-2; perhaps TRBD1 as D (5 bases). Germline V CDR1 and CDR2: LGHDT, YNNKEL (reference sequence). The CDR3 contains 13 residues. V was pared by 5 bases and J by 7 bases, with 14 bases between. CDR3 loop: CASSLQESSGYTF. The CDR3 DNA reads TGTGCCAGCAGCTTACAGGAAAGTAGTGGCTACACCTTC.

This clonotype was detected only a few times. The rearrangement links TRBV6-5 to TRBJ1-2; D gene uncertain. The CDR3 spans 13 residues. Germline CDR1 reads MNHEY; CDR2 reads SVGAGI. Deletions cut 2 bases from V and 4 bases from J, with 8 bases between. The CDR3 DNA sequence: TGTGCCAGCAGTTACGGGCGTGGCTATGGCTACACCTTC. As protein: CASSYGRGYGYTF.

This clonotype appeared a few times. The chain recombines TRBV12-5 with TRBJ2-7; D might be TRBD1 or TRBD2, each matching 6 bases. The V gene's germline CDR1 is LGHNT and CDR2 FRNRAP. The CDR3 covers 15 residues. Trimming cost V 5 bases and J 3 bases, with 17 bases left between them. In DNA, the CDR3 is TGTGCTAGTGGTCCATACAGGGCCGGGGGCTACGAGCAGTACTTC. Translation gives CASGPYRAGGYEQYF.

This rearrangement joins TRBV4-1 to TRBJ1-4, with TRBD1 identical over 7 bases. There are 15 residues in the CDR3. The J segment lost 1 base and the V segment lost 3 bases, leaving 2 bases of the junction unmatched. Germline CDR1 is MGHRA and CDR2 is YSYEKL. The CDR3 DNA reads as TGCGCCAGCAGCCACCGACAGGGAACTAATGAAAAACTGTTTTTT. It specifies CASSHRQGTNEKLFF.

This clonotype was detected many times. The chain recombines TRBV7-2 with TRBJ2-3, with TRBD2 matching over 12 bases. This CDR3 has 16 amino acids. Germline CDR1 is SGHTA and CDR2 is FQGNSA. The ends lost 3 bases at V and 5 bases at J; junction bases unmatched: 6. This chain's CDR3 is CASSLASGGAIDTQYF. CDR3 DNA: TGTGCCAGCAGCTTGGCTAGCGGGGGGGCAATAGATACGCAGTATTTT.

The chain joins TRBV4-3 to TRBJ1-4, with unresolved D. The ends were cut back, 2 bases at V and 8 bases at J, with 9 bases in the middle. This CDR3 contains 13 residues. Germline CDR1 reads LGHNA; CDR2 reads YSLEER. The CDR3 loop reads CASSQSRGEKLFF. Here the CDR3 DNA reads TGCGCCAGCAGCCAATCGAGAGGGGAAAAACTGTTTTTT.